This TCR beta chain came from a study of identical twins. Regarding the study as a whole: Among monozygotic twins, out-of-frame TCR alpha sharing exceeded what models predicted.

Unique molecular identifiers were in the cDNA, with template-switch universal primer binding. TCRdb reprocessed the 5' RACE reads with MiXCR, giving one entry per CDR3 protein. The profile shows around 1.7 million distinct CDR3 sequences, more than 30% of them singletons. Comment on this clonotype: Antigen specificity is unknown. Sequence at one end of the junction differs from germline and may be a read error.

The CDR3 has 14 amino acids. Germline V gene data show CDR1 as SGHAT and CDR2 as FQNNGV. Sequenced sample: cord blood. The chain has TRBV11-2 and TRBJ2-5; D gene ambiguous. This TCR derives from a newborn girl in good health. For the CDR3, the DNA is TGTGCCGGCAGCTTAGTCGCCCACCAAGAGACCCAGTACTTC. Protein: CAGSLVAHQETQYF.